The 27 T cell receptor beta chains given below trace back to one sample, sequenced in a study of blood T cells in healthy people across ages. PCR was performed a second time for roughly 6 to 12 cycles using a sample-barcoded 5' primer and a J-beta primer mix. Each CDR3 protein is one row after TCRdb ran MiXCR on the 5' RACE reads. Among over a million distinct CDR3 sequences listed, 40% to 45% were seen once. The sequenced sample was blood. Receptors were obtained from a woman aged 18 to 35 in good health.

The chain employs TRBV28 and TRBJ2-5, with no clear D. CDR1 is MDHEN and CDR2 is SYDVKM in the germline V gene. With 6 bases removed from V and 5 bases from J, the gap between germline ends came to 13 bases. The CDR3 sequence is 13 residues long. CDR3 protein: CASSPPAWETQYF. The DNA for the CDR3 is TGTGCCAGCAGCCCACCGGCATGGGAGACCCAGTACTTC.

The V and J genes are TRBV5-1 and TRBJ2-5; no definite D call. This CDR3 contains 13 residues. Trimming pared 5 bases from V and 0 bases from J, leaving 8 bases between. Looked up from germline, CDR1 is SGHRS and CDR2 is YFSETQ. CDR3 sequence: CASRYTDQETQYF. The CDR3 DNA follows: TGCGCCAGCAGGTACACGGACCAAGAGACCCAGTACTTC.

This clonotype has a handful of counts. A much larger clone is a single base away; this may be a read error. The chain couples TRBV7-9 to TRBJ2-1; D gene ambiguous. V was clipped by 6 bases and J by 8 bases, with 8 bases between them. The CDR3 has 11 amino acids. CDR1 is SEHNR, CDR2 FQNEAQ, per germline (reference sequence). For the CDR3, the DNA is TGTGCCAGCAGACCCCGGGATGAGCAGTTCTTC. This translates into CASRPRDEQFF.

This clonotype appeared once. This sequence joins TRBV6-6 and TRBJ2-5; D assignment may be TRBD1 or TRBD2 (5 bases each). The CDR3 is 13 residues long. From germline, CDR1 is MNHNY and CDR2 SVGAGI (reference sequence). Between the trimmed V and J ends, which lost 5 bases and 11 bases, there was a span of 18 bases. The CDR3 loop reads CASSTGTLGEQYF. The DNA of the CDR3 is TGTGCCAGCAGTACCGGGACCCTCGGGGAGCAGTACTTC.

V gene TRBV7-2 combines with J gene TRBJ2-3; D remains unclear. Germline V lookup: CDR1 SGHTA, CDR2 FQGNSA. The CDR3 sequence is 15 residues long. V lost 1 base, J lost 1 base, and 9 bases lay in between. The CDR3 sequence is CASSLERIGTDTQYF. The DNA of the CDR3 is TGTGCCAGCAGCTTAGAAAGGATCGGCACAGATACGCAGTATTTT.

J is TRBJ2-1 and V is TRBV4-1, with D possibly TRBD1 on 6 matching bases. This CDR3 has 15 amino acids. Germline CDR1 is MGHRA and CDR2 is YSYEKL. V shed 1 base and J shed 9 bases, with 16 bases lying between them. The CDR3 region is CASSQGSGAHSEQFF. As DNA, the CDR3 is TGCGCCAGCAGCCAAGGTTCAGGGGCGCACAGTGAGCAGTTCTTC.

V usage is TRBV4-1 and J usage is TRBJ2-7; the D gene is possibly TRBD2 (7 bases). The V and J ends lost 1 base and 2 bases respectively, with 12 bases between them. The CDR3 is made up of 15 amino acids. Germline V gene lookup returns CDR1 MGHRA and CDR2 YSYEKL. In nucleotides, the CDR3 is TGCGCCAGCAGCCAAGCGGGGGGCAAGACCTACGAGCAGTACTTC. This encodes CASSQAGGKTYEQYF.

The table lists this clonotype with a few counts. The CDR3 is CASTSESGANSPLHF. CDR3 coding DNA: TGTGCCAGCACCTCCGAATCAGGAGCGAATTCACCCCTCCACTTT. The chain links TRBV12-3 or TRBV12-4 to TRBJ1-6; no reliable D call. Trimming shortened V by 7 bases and J by 7 bases, and 17 bases separated the two germline ends. The CDR3 is 15 residues long.

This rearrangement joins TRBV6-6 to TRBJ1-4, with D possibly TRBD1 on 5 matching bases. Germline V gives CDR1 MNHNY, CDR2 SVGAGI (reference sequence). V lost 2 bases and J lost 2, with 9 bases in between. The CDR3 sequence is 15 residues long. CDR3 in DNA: TGTGCCAGCAGTTACCCGGGGGGGACTAATGAAAAACTGTTTTTT. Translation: CASSYPGGTNEKLFF.

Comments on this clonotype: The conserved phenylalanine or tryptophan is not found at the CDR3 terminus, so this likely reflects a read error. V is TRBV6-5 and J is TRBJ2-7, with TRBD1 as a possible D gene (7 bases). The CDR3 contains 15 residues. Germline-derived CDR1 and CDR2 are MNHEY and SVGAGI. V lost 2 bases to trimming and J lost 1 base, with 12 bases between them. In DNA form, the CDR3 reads TGTGCCAGCAGTTACGGCGGGACAGCTTCCTACGAGCAGTACCTC. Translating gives CASSYGGTASYEQYL.

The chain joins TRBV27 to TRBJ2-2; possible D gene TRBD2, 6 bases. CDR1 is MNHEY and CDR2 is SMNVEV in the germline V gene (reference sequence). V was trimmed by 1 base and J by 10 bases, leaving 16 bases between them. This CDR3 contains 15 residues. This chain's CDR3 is CASSLWGGRDEELFF. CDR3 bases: TGTGCCAGCAGTTTATGGGGAGGAAGGGACGAGGAGCTGTTTTTT.

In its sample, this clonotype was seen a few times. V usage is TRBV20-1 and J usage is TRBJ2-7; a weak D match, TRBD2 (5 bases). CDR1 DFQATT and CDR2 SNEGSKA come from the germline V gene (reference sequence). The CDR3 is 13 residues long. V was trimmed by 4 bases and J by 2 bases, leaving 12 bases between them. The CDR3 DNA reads TGCAGTGCTACCCCGGGGATCACCTACGAGCAGTACTTC. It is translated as CSATPGITYEQYF.

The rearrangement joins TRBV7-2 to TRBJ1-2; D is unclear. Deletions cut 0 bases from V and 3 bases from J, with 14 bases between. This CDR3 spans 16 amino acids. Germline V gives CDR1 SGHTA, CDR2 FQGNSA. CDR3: CASSLARSLGHYGYTF. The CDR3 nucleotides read TGTGCCAGCAGCTTAGCGCGATCGCTTGGGCACTATGGCTACACCTTC. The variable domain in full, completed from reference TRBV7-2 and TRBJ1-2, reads GAGVSQSPSNKVTEKGKDVELRCDPISGHTALYWYRQSLGQGLEFLIYFQGNSAPDKSGLPSDRFSAERTGGSVSTLTIQRTQQEDSAVYLCASSLARSLGHYGYTFGSGTRLTVV.

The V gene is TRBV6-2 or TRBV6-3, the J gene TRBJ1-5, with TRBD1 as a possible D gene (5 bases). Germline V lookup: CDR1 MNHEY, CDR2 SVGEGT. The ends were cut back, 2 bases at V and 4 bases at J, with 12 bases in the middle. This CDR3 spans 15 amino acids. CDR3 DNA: TGTGCCAGCAGTTACAAGGGACGGGGGAATCAGCCCCAGCATTTT. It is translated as CASSYKGRGNQPQHF.

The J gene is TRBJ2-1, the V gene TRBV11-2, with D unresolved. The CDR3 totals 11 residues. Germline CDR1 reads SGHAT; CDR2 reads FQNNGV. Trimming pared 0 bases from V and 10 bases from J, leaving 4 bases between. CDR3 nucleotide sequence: TGTGCCAGCAGCTTAGACCCCGAGCAGTTCTTC. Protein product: CASSLDPEQFF.

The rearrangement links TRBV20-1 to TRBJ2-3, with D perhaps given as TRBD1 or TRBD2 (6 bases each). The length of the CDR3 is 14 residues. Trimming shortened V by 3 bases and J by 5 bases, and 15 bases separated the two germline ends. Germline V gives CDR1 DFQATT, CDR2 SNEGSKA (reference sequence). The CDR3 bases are TGCAGTGCTAGTAGGGGGGACGGAATAGATACGCAGTATTTT. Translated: CSASRGDGIDTQYF.

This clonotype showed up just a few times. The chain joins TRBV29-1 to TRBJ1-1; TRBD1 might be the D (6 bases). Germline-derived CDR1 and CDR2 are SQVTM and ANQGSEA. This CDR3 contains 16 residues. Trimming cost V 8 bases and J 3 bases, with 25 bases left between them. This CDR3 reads CSSLHGGGRGYTEAFF. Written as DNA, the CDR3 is TGCAGCTCCCTACACGGGGGGGGCCGGGGATACACTGAAGCTTTCTTT.

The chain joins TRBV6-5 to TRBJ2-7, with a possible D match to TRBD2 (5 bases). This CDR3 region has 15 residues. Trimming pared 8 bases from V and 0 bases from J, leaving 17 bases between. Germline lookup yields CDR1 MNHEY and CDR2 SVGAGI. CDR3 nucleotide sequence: TGTGCCAGCCGGAGGAATCCCTGGGGCTCCTACGAGCAGTACTTC. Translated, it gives CASRRNPWGSYEQYF.

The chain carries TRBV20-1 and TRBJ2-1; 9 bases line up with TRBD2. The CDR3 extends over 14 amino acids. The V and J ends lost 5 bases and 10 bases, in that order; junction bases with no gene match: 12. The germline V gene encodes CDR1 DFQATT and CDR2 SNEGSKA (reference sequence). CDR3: CSAPAGGNTIEQFF. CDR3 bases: TGCAGTGCTCCAGCGGGAGGCAATACAATCGAGCAGTTCTTC.

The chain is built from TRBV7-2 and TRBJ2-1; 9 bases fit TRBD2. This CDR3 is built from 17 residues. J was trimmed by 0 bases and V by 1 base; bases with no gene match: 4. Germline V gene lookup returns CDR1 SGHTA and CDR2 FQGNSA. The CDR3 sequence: CASSLGLAASSYNEQFF. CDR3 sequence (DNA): TGTGCCAGCAGCTTAGGACTAGCGGCAAGCTCCTACAATGAGCAGTTCTTC.

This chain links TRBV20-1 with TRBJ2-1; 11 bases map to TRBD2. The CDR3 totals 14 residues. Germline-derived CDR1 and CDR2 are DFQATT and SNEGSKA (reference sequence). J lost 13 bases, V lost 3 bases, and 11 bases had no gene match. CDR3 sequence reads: CSASRLAGKETQFF. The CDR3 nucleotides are TGCAGTGCTAGTCGACTAGCGGGAAAAGAGACCCAGTTCTTC.

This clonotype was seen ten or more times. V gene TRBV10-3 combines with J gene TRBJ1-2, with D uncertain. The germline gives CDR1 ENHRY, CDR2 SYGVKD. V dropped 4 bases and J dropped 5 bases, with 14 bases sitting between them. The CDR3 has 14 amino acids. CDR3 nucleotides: TGTGCCATCAGTGCCGGCCAGGACCGGTATGGCTACACCTTC. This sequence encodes CAISAGQDRYGYTF.

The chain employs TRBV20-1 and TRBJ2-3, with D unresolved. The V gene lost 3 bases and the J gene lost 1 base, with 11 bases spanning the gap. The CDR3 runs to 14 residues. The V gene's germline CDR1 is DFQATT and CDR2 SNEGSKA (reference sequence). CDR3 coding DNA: TGCAGTGCTAGGAAGTTTACTGGCACAGATACGCAGTATTTT. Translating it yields CSARKFTGTDTQYF.

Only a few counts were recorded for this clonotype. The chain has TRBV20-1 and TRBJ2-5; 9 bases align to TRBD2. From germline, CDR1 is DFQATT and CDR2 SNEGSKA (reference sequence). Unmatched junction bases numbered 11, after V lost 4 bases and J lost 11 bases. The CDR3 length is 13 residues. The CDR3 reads CSAISGSINEQYF. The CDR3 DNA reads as TGCAGTGCTATTAGCGGGAGTATCAATGAGCAGTACTTC.

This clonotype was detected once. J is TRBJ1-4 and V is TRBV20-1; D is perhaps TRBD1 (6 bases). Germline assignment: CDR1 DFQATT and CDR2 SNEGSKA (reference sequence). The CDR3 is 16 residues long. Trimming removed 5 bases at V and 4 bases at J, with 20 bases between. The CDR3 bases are TGCAGTGCTCCTTATTTTCGACAGGACTTTAATGAAAAACTGTTTTTT. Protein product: CSAPYFRQDFNEKLFF.

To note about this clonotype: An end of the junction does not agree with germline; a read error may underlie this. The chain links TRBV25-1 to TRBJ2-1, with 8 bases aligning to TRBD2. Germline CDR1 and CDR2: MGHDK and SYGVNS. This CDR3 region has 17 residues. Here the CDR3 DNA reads TGTGCCAGCAGTGAATTAGGTGTGGGGACTAGTTACAATGGGCAGTTCTTC. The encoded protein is CASSELGVGTSYNGQFF. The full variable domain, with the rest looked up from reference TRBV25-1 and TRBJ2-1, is EADIYQTPRYLVIGTGKKITLECSQTMGHDKMYWYQQDPGMELHLIHYSYGVNSTEKGDLSSESTVSRIRTEHFPLTLESARPSHTSQYLCASSELGVGTSYNGQFFGPGTRLTVL.

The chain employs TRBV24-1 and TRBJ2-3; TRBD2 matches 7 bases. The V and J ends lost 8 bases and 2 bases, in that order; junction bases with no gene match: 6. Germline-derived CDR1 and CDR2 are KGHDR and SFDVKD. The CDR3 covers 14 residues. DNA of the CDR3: TGTGCCACCAAAAGCGGGGACCTCACAGATACGCAGTATTTT. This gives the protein CATKSGDLTDTQYF.